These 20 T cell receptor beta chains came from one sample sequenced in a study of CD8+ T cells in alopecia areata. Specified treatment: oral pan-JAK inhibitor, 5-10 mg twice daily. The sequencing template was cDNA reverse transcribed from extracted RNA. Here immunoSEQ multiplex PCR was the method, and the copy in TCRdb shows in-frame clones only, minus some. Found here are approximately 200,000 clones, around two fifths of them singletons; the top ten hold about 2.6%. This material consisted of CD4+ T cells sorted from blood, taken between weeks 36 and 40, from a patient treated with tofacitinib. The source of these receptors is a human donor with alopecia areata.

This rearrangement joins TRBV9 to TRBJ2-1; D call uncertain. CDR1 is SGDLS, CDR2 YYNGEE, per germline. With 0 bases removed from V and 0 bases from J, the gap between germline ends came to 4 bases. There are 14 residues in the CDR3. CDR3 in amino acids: CASSVAVSYNEQFF. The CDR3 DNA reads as TGTGCCAGCAGCGTAGCGGTCTCCTACAATGAGCAGTTCTTC.

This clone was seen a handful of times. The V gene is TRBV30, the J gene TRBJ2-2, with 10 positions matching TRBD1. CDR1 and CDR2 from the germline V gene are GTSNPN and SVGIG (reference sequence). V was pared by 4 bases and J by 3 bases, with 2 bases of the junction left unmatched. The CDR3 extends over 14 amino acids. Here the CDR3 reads CAWKGQGYTGELFF. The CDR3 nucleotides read TGTGCCTGGAAGGGACAGGGGTACACCGGGGAGCTGTTTTTT. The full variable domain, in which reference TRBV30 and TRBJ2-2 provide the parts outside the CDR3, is SQTIHQWPATLVQPVGSPLSLECTVEGTSNPNLYWYRQAAGRGLQLLFYSVGIGQISSEVPQNLSASRPQDRQFILSSKKLLLSDSGFYLCAWKGQGYTGELFFGEGSRLTVL.

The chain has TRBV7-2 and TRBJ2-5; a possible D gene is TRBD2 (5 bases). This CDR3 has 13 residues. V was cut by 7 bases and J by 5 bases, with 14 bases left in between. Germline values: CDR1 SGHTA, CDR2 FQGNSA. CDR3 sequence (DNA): TGTGCCAGCACCTACCGGTGGGAGGAGACCCAGTACTTC. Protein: CASTYRWEETQYF.

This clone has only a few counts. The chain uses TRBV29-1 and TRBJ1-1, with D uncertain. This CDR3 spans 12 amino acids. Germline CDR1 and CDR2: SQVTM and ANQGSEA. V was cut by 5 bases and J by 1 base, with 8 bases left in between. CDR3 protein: CSVFSANTEAFF. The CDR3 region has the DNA TGCAGCGTTTTTTCCGCGAACACTGAAGCTTTCTTT.

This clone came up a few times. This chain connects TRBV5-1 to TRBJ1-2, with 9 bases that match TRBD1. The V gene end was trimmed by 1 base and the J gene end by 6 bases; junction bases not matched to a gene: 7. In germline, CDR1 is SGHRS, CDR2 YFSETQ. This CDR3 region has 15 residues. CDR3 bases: TGCGCCAGCAGCTTGCTGGGACAGGGATTTGATGGCTACACCTTC. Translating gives CASSLLGQGFDGYTF.

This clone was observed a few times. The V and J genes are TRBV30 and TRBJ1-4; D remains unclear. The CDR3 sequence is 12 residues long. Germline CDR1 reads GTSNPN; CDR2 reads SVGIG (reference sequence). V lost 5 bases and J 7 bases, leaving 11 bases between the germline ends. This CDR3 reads CAWGEGGEKLFF. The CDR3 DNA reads TGTGCCTGGGGCGAAGGTGGTGAAAAACTGTTTTTT.

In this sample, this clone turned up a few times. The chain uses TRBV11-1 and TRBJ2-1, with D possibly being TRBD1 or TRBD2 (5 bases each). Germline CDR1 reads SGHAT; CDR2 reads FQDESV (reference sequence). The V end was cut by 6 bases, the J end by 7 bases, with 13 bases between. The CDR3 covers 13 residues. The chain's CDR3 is CASRTLGVNEQFF. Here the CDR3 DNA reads TGTGCCAGCAGGACTCTGGGGGTGAATGAGCAGTTCTTC.

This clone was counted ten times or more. This CDR3 is CASSYSTGVVKTQYF. DNA of the CDR3: TGTGCCAGCAGTTACTCAACAGGGGTCGTAAAGACCCAGTACTTC. The J gene is TRBJ2-5, the V gene TRBV6-6; 7 bases are shared with TRBD1. With V trimmed by 0 bases and J by 6 bases, 7 bases remained unmatched. CDR1 MNHNY and CDR2 SVGAGI come from the germline V gene (reference sequence). There are 15 residues in the CDR3.

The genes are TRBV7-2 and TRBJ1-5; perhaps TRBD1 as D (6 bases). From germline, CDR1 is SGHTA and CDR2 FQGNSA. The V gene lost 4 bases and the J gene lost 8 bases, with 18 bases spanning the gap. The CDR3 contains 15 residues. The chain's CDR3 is CASSSERRGGEPQHF. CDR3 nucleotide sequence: TGTGCCAGCAGCTCAGAACGCCGGGGGGGCGAGCCCCAGCATTTT.

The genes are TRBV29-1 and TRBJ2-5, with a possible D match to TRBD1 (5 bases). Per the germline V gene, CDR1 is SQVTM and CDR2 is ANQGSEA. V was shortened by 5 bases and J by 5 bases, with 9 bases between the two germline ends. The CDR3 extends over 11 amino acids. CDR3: CSVQGTETQYF. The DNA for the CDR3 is TGCAGCGTTCAGGGAACCGAGACCCAGTACTTC.

Here the CDR3 reads CASSAGAGELFF. The CDR3 bases are TGTGCCAGCAGTGCCGGGGCCGGGGAGCTGTTTTTT. V usage is TRBV2 and J usage is TRBJ2-2; D may be TRBD2 (5 bases). Trimming shortened V by 4 bases and J by 6 bases, and 6 bases separated the two germline ends. Per germline, CDR1 SNHLY and CDR2 FYNNEI. CDR3 size: 12 residues.

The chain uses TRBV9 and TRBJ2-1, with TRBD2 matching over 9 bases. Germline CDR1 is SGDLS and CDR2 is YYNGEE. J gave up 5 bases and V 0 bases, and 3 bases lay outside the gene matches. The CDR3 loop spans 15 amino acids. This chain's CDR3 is CASSVATSGDNEQFF. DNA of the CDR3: TGTGCCAGCAGCGTAGCGACTAGCGGTGACAATGAGCAGTTCTTC. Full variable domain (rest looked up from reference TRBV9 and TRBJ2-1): DSGVTQTPKHLITATGQRVTLRCSPRSGDLSVYWYQQSLDQGLQFLIQYYNGEERAKGNILERFSAQQFPDLHSELNLSSLELGDSALYFCASSVATSGDNEQFFGPGTRLTVL.

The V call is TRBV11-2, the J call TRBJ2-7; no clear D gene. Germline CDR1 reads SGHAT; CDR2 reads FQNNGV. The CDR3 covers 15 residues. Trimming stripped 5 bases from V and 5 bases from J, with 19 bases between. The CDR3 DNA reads TGTGCCAGCAGCCCCCGGTACGCCCTCCGGGACGAGCAGTACTTC. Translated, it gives CASSPRYALRDEQYF.

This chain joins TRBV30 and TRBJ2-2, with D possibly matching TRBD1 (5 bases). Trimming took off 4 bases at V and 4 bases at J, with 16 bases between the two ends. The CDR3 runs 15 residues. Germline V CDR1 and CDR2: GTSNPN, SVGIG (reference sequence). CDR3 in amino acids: CAWTPGRVSTGELFF. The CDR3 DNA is TGTGCCTGGACCCCGGGCAGGGTCAGCACCGGGGAGCTGTTTTTT.

The CDR3 coding sequence is TGTGCCTGCAGCCAGGCCTTCAATCAGCCCCAGCATTTT. Protein: CACSQAFNQPQHF. The chain combines TRBV30 with TRBJ1-5; D is unresolved. The CDR3 consists of 13 residues. The germline V gene encodes CDR1 GTSNPN and CDR2 SVGIG (reference sequence). The germline V and J ends were trimmed by 6 bases and 3 bases, with 12 bases remaining between them.

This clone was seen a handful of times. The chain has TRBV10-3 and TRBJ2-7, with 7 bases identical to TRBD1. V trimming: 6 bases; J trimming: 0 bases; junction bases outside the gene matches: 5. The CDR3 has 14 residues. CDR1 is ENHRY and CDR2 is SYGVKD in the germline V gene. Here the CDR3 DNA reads TGTGCCATCAGACTGACAGGGAACTCCTACGAGCAGTACTTC. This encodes CAIRLTGNSYEQYF.

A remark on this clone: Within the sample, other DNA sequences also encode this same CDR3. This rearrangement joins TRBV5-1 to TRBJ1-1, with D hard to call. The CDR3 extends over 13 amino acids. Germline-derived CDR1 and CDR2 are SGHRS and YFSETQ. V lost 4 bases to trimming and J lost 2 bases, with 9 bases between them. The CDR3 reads CASSLKGNTEAFF. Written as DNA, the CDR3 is TGCGCCAGCAGCCTCAAGGGCAACACTGAAGCTTTCTTT. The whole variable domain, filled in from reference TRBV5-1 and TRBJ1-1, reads KAGVTQTPRYLIKTRGQQVTLSCSPISGHRSVSWYQQTPGQGLQFLFEYFSETQRNKGNFPGRFSGRQFSNSRSEMNVSTLELGDSALYLCASSLKGNTEAFFGQGTRLTVV.

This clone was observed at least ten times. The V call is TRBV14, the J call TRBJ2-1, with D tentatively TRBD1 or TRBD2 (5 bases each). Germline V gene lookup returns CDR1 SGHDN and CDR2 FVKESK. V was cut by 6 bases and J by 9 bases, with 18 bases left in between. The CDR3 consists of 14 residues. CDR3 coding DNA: TGTGCCAGCAGAATCAGTGATCTCGGGGCTGAGCAGTTCTTC. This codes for CASRISDLGAEQFF.

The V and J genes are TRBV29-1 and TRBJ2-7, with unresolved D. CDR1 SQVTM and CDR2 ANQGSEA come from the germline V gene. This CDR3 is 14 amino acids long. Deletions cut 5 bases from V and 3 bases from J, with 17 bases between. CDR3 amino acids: CSVSINVPLYEQYF. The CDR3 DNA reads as TGCAGCGTTTCTATAAACGTTCCTCTCTACGAGCAGTACTTC.

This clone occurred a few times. The CDR3 DNA reads as TGTGCCAGCAGCCCCGCTGGCACAGATACGCAGTATTTT. Residues: CASSPAGTDTQYF. The V and J genes are TRBV13 and TRBJ2-3; D not resolved. Germline V CDR1 and CDR2: PRHDT, FYEKMQ (reference sequence). CDR3 length: 13 amino acids. V was clipped by 5 bases and J by 1 base, with 7 bases between them.